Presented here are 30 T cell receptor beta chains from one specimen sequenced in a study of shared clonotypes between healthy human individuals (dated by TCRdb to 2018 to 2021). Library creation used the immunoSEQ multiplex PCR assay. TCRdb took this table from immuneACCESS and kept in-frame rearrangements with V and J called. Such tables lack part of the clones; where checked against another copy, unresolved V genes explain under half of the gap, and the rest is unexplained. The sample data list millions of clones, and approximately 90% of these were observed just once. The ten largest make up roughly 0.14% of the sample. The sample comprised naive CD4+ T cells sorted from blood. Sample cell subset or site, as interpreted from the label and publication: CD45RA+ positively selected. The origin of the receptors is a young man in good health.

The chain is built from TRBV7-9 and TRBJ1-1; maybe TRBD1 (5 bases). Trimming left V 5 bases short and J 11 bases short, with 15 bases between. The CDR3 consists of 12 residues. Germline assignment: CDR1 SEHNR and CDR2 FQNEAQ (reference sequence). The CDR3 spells CASSVKQGAAFF. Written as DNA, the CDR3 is TGTGCCAGCAGCGTCAAGCAGGGCGCGGCTTTCTTT.

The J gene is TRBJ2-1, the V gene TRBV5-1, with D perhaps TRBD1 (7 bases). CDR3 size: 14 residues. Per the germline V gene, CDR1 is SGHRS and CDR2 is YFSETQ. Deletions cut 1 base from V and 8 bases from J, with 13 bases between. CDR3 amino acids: CASSLRQGGYEQFF. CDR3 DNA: TGCGCCAGCAGCTTGAGACAGGGAGGATATGAGCAGTTCTTC.

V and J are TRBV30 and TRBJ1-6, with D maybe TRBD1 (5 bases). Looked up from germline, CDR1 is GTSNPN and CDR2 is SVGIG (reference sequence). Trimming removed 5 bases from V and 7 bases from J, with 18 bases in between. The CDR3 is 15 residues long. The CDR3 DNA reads TGTGCCTGGGGGGGGAAGACGATTGGAAATTCACCCCTCCACTTT. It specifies CAWGGKTIGNSPLHF.

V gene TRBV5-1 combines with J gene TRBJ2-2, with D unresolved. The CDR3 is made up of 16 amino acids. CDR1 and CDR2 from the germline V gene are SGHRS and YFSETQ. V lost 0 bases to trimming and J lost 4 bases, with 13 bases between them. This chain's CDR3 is CASSLALVGPTGELFF. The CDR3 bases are TGCGCCAGCAGCTTGGCCCTGGTAGGGCCCACCGGGGAGCTGTTTTTT.

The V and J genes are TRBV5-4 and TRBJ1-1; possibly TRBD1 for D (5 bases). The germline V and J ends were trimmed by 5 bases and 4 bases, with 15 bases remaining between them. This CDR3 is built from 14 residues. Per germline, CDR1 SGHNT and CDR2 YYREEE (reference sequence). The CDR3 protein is CASRRDRHGTEAFF. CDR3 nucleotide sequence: TGTGCCAGCAGGCGTGACAGACATGGCACTGAAGCTTTCTTT.

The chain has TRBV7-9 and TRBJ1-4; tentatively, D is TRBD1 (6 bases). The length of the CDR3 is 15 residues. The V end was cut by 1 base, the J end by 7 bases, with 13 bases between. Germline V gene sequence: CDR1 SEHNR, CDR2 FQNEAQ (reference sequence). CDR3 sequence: CASSLVQGKSEKLFF. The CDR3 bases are TGTGCCAGCAGCTTAGTCCAGGGGAAGAGTGAAAAACTGTTTTTT.

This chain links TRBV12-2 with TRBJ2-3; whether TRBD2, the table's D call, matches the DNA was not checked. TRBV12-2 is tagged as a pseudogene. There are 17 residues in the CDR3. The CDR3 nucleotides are TGTGCAAGTCGCATCTCACAGCGGGACACTCTCACAGATACGCAGTATTTT. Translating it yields CASRISQRDTLTDTQYF.

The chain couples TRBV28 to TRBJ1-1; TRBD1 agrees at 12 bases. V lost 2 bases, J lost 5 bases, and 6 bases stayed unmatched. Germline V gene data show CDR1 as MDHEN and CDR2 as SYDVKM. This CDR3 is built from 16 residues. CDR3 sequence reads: CASSLRGQGARTEAFF. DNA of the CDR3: TGTGCCAGCAGTTTACGGGGACAGGGGGCGCGTACTGAAGCTTTCTTT.

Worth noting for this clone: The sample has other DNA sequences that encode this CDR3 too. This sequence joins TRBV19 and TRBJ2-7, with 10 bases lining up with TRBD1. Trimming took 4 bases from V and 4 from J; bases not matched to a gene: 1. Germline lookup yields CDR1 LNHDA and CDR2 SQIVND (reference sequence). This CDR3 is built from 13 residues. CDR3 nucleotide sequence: TGTGCCAGTAGTAGGGACAGGGGTTACGAGCAGTACTTC. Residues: CASSRDRGYEQYF.

Written as DNA, the CDR3 is TGTGCCAGCAGCTCTCTAAGGACTAATGAGCAGTTCTTC. Its protein is CASSSLRTNEQFF. The V gene is TRBV7-6, the J gene TRBJ2-1, with D possibly TRBD2 on 5 matching bases. Looked up from germline, CDR1 is SGHVS and CDR2 is FNYEAQ. V was cut by 4 bases and J by 7 bases, with 11 bases left in between. CDR3 length: 13 residues.

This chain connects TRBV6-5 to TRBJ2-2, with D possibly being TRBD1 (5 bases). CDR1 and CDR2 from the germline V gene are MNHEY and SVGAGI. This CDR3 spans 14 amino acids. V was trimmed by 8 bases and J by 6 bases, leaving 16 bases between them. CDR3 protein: CASSRGPVAGELFF. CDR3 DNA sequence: TGTGCCAGCTCTAGGGGCCCCGTAGCCGGGGAGCTGTTTTTT.

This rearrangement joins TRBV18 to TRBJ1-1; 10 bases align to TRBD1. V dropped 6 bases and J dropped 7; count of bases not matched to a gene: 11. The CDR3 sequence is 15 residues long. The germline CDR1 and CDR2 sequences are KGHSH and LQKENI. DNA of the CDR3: TGTGCCAGCTCGCTCGACGGGACAGGGGCTTTTGAAGCTTTCTTT. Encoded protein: CASSLDGTGAFEAFF.

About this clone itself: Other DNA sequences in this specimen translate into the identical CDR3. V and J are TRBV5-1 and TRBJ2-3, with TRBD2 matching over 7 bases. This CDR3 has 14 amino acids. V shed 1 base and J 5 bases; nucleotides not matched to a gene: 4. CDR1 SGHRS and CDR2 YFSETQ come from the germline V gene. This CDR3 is CASSLNPGGDTQYF. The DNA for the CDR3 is TGCGCCAGCAGCTTGAACCCGGGAGGAGATACGCAGTATTTT.

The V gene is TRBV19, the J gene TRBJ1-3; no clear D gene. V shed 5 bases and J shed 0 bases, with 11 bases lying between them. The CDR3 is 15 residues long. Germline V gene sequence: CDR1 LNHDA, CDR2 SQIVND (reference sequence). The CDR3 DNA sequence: TGTGCCAGTAGTCAGGACGGTCCCTCTGGAAACACCATATATTTT. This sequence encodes CASSQDGPSGNTIYF. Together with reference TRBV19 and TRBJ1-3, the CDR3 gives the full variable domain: DGGITQSPKYLFRKEGQNVTLSCEQNLNHDAMYWYRQDPGQGLRLIYYSQIVNDFQKGDIAEGYSVSREKKESFPLTVTSAQKNPTAFYLCASSQDGPSGNTIYFGEGSWLTVV.

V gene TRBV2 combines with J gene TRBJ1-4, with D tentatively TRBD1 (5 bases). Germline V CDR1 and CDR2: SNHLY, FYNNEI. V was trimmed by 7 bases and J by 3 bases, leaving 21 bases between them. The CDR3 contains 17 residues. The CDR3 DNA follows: TGTGCCAGCACCCAGAGGCAGGGAAACGCTCCTAATGAAAAACTGTTTTTT. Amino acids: CASTQRQGNAPNEKLFF.

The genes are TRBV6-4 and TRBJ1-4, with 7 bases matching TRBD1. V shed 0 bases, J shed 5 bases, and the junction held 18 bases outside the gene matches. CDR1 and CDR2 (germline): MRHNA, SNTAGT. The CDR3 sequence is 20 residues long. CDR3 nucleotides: TGTGCCAGCAGTGACTCGAACTTACGACTCGGGACAGTCGAAAATGAAAAACTGTTTTTT. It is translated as CASSDSNLRLGTVENEKLFF.

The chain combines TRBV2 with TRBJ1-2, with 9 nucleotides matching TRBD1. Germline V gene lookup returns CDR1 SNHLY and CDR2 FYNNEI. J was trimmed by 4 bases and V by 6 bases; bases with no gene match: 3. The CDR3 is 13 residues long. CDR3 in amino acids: CASRGTGIYGYTF. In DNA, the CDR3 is TGTGCCAGCAGGGGGACAGGGATCTATGGCTACACCTTC.

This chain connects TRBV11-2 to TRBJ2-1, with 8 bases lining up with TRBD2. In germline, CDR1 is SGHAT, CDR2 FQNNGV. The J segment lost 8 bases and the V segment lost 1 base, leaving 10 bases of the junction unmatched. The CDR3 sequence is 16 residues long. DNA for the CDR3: TGTGCCAGCAGCTTAGCGCTCGGGGGGGCTATATATGAGCAGTTCTTC. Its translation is CASSLALGGAIYEQFF.

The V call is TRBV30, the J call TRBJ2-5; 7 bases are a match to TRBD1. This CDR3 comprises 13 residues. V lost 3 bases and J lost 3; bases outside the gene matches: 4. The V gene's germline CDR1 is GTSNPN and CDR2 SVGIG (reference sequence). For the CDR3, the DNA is TGTGCCTGGAGAAGAGGGGGCGAAGAGACCCAGTACTTC. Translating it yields CAWRRGGEETQYF.

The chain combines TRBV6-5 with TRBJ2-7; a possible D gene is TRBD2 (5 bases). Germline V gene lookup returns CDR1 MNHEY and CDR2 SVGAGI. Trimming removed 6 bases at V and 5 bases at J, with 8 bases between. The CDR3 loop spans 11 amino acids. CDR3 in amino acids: CASSPADEQYF. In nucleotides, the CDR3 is TGTGCCAGCAGCCCAGCGGACGAGCAGTACTTC.

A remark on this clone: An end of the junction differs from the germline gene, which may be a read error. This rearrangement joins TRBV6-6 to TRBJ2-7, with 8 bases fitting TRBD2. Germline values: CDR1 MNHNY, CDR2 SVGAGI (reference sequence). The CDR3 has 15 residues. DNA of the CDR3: TGTGCTAGCAGAGAGGCGGGAGGAAGCTCCTACGAGCAGTACTTC. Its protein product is CASREAGGSSYEQYF.

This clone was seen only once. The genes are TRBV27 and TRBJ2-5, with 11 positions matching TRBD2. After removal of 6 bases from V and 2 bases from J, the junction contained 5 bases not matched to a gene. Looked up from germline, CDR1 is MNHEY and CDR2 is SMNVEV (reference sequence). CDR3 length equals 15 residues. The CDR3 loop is CASSTLAGGQETQYF. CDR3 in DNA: TGTGCCAGCAGCACCCTAGCGGGGGGTCAAGAGACCCAGTACTTC.

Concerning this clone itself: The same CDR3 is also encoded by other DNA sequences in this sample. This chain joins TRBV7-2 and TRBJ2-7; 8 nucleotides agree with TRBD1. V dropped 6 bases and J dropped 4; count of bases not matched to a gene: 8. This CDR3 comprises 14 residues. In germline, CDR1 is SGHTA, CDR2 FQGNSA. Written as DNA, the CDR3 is TGTGCCAGCAGTTCTGGACAGGGAAGATACGAGCAGTACTTC. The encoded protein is CASSSGQGRYEQYF.

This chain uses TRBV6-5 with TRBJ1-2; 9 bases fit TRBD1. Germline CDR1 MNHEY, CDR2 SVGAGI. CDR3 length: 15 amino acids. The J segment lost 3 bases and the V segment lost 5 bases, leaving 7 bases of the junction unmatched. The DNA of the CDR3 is TGTGCCAGCAGTCGAGGGACAGGGCTGGACTATGGCTACACCTTC. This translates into CASSRGTGLDYGYTF.

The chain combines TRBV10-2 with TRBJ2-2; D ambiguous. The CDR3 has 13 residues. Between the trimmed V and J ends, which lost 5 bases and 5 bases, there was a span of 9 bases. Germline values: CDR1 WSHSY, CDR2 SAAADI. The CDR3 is CASSSIRTGELFF. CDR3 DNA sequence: TGCGCCAGCAGTTCAATCCGGACCGGGGAGCTGTTTTTT.

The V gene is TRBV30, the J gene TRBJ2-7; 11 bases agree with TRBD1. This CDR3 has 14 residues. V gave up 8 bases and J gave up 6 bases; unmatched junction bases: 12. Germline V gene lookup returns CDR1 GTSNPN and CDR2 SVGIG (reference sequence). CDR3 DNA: TGTGCCCGTGACGATCTAGGGACAGGGGGCGAGCAGTACTTC. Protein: CARDDLGTGGEQYF.

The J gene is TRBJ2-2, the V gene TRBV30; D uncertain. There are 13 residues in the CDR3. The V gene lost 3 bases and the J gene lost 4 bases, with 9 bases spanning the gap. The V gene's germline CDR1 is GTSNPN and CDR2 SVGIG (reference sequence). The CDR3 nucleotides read TGTGCCTGGAGAAGAGGCGGCACCGGGGAGCTGTTTTTT. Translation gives CAWRRGGTGELFF.

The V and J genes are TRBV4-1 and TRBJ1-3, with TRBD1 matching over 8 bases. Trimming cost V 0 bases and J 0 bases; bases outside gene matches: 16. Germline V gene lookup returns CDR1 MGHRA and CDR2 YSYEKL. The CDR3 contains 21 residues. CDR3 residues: CASSQDPGQGFLLSSGNTIYF. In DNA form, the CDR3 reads TGCGCCAGCAGCCAAGATCCCGGACAGGGCTTCCTCCTGAGCTCTGGAAACACCATATATTTT.

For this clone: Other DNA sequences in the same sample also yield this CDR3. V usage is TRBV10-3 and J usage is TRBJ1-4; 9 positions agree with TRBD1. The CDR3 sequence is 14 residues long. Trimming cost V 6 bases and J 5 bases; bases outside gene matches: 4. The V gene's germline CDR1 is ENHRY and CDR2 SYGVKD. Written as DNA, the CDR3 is TGTGCCATCAGCGCCGGGACAGGGAATGAAAAACTGTTTTTT. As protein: CAISAGTGNEKLFF.

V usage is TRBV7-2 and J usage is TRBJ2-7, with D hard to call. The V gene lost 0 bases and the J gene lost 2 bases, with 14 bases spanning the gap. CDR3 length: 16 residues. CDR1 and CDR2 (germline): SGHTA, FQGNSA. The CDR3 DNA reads TGTGCCAGCAGCTTAGCGGGCACACTTAAAACCTACGAGCAGTACTTC. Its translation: CASSLAGTLKTYEQYF.